This T cell receptor (beta chain) was sequenced for a study of cytomegalovirus exposure and HLA in healthy donors. Study-wide background: Earlier work reported 110 million or so unique TCR beta sequences from 150 million to 200 million T cells.

As for this clone: Antigen unknown.

PCR involved 60 Vbeta and 13 Jbeta primers. Libraries were prepared by immunoSEQ multiplex PCR; TCRdb keeps only in-frame clonotypes and omits some of them. The sample yields fewer than 150,000 clones, around 80% seen once. Study-wide findings and caveats: Follow-up analysis seemed to connect common viral pathogens with several of the most significant clusters identified. An observed cluster of highly shared sequence variants was recorded as a likely sequencing artifact. Later analysis identified a missense DCLRE1C variant that was linked to TCR beta V- and J-gene trimming.

This receptor was identified in a male donor in good health and CMV-seronegative. Sequenced input: PBMCs.

The CDR3 DNA is TGTGCCAGTAGAGAGGTGAGGGTGAACACTGAAGCTTTCTTT. Its protein product is CASREVRVNTEAFF. The chain combines TRBV19 with TRBJ1-1; no clear D. Trimming stripped 6 bases from V and 0 bases from J, with 11 bases between. The CDR3 length is 14 residues. Germline V gene lookup returns CDR1 LNHDA and CDR2 SQIVND (reference sequence).